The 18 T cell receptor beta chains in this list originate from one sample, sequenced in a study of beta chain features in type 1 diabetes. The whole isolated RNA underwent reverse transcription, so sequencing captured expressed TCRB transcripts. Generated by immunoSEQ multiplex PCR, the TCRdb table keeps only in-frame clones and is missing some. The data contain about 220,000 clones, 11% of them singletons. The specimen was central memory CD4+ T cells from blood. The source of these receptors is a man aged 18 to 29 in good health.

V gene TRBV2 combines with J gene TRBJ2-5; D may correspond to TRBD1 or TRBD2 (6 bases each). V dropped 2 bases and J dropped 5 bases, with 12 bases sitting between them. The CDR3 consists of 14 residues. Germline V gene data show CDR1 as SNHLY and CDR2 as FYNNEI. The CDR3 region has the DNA TGTGCCAGCAGTGAACTGGGGGGCGTGGAGACCCAGTACTTC. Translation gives CASSELGGVETQYF. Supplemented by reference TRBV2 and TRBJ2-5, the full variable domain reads EPEVTQTPSHQVTQMGQEVILRCVPISNHLYFYWYRQILGQKVEFLVSFYNNEISEKSEIFDDQFSVERPDGSNFTLKIRSTKLEDSAMYFCASSELGGVETQYFGPGTRLLVL.

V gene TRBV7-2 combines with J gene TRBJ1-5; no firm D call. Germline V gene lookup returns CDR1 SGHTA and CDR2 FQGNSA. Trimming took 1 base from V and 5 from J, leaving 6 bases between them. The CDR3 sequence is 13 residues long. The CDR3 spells CASSLERDQPQHF. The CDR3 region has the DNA TGTGCCAGCAGCTTAGAGAGAGATCAGCCCCAGCATTTT.

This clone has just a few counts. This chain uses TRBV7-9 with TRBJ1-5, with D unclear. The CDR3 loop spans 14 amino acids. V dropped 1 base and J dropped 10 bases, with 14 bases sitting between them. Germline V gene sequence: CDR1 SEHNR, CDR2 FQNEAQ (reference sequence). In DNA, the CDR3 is TGTGCCAGCAGCTTAGACGGATCCGCGGGACCCCAGCATTTT. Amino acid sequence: CASSLDGSAGPQHF.

Here the CDR3 DNA reads TGTGCCATCAGTGCAGGGGAGGAAGAGACCCAGTACTTC. Amino acid sequence: CAISAGEEETQYF. The chain recombines TRBV10-3 with TRBJ2-5; D may correspond to TRBD1 or TRBD2 (6 bases each). The V gene lost 4 bases and the J gene lost 3 bases, with 9 bases spanning the gap. The CDR3 totals 13 residues. CDR1 is ENHRY and CDR2 is SYGVKD in the germline V gene.

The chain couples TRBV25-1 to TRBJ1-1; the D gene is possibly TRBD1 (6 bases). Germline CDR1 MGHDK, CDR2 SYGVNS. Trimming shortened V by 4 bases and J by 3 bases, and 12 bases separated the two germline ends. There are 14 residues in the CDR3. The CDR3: CASSVIGGYTEAFF. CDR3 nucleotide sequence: TGTGCCAGCAGTGTGATAGGGGGGTACACTGAAGCTTTCTTT.

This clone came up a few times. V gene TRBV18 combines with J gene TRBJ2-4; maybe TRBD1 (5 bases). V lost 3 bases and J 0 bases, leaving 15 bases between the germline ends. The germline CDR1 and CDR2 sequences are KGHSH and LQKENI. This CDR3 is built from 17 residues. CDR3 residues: CASSPVQAGLAKNIQYF. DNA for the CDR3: TGTGCCAGCTCACCTGTCCAGGCAGGGCTAGCCAAAAACATTCAGTACTTC.

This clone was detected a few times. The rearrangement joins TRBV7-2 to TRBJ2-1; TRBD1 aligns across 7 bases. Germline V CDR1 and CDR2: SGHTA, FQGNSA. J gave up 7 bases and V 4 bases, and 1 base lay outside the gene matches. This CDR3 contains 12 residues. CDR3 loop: CASSSTGNEQFF. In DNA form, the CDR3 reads TGTGCCAGCAGCTCGACAGGGAATGAGCAGTTCTTC.

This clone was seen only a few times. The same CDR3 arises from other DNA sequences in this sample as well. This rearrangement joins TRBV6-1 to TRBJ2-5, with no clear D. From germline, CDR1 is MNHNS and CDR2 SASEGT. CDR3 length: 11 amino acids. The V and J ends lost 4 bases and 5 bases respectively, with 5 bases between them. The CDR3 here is CASSGWETQYF. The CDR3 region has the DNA TGTGCCAGCAGTGGCTGGGAGACCCAGTACTTC.

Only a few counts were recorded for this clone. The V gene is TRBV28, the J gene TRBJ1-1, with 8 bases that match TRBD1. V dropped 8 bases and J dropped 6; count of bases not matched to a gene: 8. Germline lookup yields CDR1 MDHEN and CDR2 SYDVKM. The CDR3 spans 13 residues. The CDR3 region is CASGGQGGAEAFF. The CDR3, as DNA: TGTGCCAGCGGAGGACAGGGAGGGGCTGAAGCTTTCTTT.

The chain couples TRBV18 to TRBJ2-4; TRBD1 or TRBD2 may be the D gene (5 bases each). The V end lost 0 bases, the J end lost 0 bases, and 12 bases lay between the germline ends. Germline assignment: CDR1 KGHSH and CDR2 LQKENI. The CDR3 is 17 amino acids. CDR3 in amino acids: CASSPPGTGRAKNIQYF. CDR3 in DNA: TGTGCCAGCTCACCACCTGGGACGGGAAGAGCCAAAAACATTCAGTACTTC.

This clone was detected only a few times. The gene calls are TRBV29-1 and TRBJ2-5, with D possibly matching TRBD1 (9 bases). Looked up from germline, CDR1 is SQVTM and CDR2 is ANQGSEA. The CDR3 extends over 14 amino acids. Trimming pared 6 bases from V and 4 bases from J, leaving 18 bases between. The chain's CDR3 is CSVGGDRASETQYF. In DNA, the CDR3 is TGCAGCGTCGGGGGGGACAGGGCCTCAGAGACCCAGTACTTC.

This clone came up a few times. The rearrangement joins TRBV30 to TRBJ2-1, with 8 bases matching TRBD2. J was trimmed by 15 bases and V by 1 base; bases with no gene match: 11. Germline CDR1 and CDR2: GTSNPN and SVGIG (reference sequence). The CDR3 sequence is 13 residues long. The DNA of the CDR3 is TGTGCCTGGAGTGCCCAGAGCCTAGCGGGTACGTTCTTC. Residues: CAWSAQSLAGTFF.

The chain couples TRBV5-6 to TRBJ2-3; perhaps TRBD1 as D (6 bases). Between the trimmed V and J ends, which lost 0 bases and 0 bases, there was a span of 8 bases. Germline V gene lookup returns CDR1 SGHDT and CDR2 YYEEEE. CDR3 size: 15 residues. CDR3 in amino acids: CASSLGGHSTDTQYF. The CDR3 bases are TGTGCCAGCAGCTTGGGGGGGCACAGCACAGATACGCAGTATTTT.

CDR3 nucleotide sequence: TGTGCCAGCAGCTTAGGGGGGACAGCGAACACTGAAGCTTTCTTT. Its translation: CASSLGGTANTEAFF. The chain carries TRBV7-9 and TRBJ1-1; TRBD1 aligns across 7 bases. This CDR3 is 15 amino acids long. The germline V gene encodes CDR1 SEHNR and CDR2 FQNEAQ (reference sequence). The V and J ends lost 1 base and 1 base, in that order; junction bases with no gene match: 3.

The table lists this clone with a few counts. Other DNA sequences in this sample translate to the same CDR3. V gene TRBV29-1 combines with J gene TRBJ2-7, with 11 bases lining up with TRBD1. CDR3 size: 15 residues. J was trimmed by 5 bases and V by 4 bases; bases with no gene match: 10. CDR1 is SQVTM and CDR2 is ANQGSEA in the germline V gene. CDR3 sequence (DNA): TGCAGCGTTGGGGCGCGGACAGGGGGCGCGGACGAGCAGTACTTC. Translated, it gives CSVGARTGGADEQYF.

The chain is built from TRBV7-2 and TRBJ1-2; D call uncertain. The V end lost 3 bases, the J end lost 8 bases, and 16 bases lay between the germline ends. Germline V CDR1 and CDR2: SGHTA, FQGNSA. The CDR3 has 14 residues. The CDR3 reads CASSFRPTFRGYTF. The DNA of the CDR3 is TGTGCCAGCAGCTTTAGGCCGACTTTTCGCGGCTACACCTTC.

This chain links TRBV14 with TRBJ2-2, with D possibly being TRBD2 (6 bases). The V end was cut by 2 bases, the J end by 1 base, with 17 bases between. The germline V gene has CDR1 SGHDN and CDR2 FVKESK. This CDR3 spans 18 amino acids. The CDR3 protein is CASSQSPLGGRNTGELFF. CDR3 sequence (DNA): TGTGCCAGCAGCCAAAGCCCCCTAGGAGGGAGGAACACCGGGGAGCTGTTTTTT.

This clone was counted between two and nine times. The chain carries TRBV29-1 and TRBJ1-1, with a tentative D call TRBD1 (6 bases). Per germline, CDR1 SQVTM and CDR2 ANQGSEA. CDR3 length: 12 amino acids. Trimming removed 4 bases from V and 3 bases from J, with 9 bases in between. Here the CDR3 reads CSVVNRDTEAFF. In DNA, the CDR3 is TGCAGCGTTGTCAACAGGGACACTGAAGCTTTCTTT.